The 18 T cell receptor beta chains reported below all come from one sample, sequenced in a study of OX40 agonist ivuxolimab in advanced cancers. Library method: the immunoSEQ multiplex PCR assay. TCRdb stores this immuneACCESS table with in-frame sequences only. Part of the clones is absent; in the studies checked, under half of the shortfall reflects unresolved V genes, and no reason is known for the rest. In all, the sample holds roughly 89,000 clones, and around 84% of those were seen once. The ten largest account for 5.5% to 7% of the sample. The sample consisted of CD4+ or CD8+ T cells sorted from blood, taken in a trial of the OX40 agonist ivuxolimab. Every receptor here comes from an adult with an advanced solid tumor such as melanoma, head and neck, liver or kidney cancer.

The genes are TRBV6-1 and TRBJ2-1, with D unclear. This CDR3 is built from 13 residues. Trimming shortened V by 1 base and J by 2 bases, and 3 bases separated the two germline ends. Germline V CDR1 and CDR2: MNHNS, SASEGT. CDR3 sequence: CASSEGPYNEQFF. Written as DNA, the CDR3 is TGTGCCAGCAGTGAAGGGCCCTACAATGAGCAGTTCTTC.

This rearrangement joins TRBV5-6 to TRBJ2-1, with a weak D call TRBD2 (6 bases). From germline, CDR1 is SGHDT and CDR2 YYEEEE. V was clipped by 0 bases and J by 3 bases, with 7 bases between them. There are 14 residues in the CDR3. Written as DNA, the CDR3 is TGTGCCAGCAGCTTGGGGAGGGGCTACAATGAGCAGTTCTTC. Translation: CASSLGRGYNEQFF.

The genes are TRBV10-3 and TRBJ2-1, with TRBD2 matching over 11 bases. The CDR3 runs to 14 residues. V trimming: 6 bases; J trimming: 5 bases; junction bases outside the gene matches: 3. Germline lookup yields CDR1 ENHRY and CDR2 SYGVKD. CDR3 DNA sequence: TGTGCCATCAGCTCGACTAGCGGGGACAATGAGCAGTTCTTC. Its translation: CAISSTSGDNEQFF.

The chain has TRBV6-1 and TRBJ1-1; D uncertain. CDR3 length: 11 amino acids. CDR1 MNHNS and CDR2 SASEGT come from the germline V gene. The V gene lost 7 bases and the J gene lost 1 base, with 4 bases spanning the gap. CDR3 region: CASTRNTEAFF. The CDR3 bases are TGTGCCAGCACGAGGAACACTGAAGCTTTCTTT.

This chain's CDR3 is CASSTLTEPNYGYTF. The CDR3 DNA reads TGTGCCAGCAGTACGCTGACAGAGCCTAACTATGGCTACACCTTC. This rearrangement joins TRBV6-5 to TRBJ1-2; D possibly corresponds to TRBD1 (5 bases). The CDR3 has 15 amino acids. CDR1 is MNHEY, CDR2 SVGAGI, per germline. The V gene lost 5 bases and the J gene lost 0 bases, with 13 bases spanning the gap.

The CDR3 spells CASRENSFGDGYTF. CDR3 nucleotide sequence: TGTGCCAGCCGGGAGAACTCCTTTGGAGATGGCTACACCTTC. The chain uses TRBV6-1 and TRBJ1-2; D is unresolved. Germline V gene lookup returns CDR1 MNHNS and CDR2 SASEGT. CDR3 length equals 14 residues. V was pared by 8 bases and J by 6 bases, with 19 bases between.

V usage is TRBV7-9 and J usage is TRBJ2-3; D remains ambiguous. V was trimmed by 1 base and J by 5 bases, leaving 7 bases between them. This CDR3 contains 13 residues. Germline V gene data show CDR1 as SEHNR and CDR2 as FQNEAQ (reference sequence). The CDR3 reads CASSLGVLDTQYF. DNA of the CDR3: TGTGCCAGCAGCTTAGGGGTTTTAGATACGCAGTATTTT.

The gene calls are TRBV19 and TRBJ1-5; D perhaps matches TRBD1 (5 bases). The CDR3 extends over 17 amino acids. The V end lost 3 bases, the J end lost 1 base, and 16 bases lay between the germline ends. Per germline, CDR1 LNHDA and CDR2 SQIVND (reference sequence). The CDR3 DNA reads TGTGCCAGTAGTATTATGGGCAGGGAGAGAAGCAATCAGCCCCAGCATTTT. Amino acids: CASSIMGRERSNQPQHF.

Remarks on this clone: This sample includes further DNA sequences coding for the same CDR3. V is TRBV2 and J is TRBJ1-5, with 9 bases fitting TRBD1. CDR1 is SNHLY and CDR2 is FYNNEI in the germline V gene. J was trimmed by 2 bases and V by 4 bases; bases with no gene match: 0. The CDR3 length is 14 residues. As DNA, the CDR3 is TGTGCCAGCAGTGGGACAGGGGGCAATCAGCCCCAGCATTTT. Amino acids: CASSGTGGNQPQHF.

The chain has TRBV7-6 and TRBJ2-1; D is possibly TRBD1 (6 bases). The CDR3 loop spans 15 amino acids. The V gene's germline CDR1 is SGHVS and CDR2 FNYEAQ. V lost 3 bases and J 4 bases, leaving 13 bases between the germline ends. CDR3 region: CASSFDRLTYNEQFF. The CDR3 DNA sequence: TGTGCCAGCAGCTTCGACAGGCTGACATACAATGAGCAGTTCTTC.

The chain recombines TRBV18 with TRBJ2-3, with D unresolved. The CDR3 contains 14 residues. Trimming cost V 0 bases and J 4 bases, with 8 bases left between them. The V gene's germline CDR1 is KGHSH and CDR2 LQKENI. The chain's CDR3 is CASSPPGIPDTQYF. DNA of the CDR3: TGTGCCAGCTCACCACCGGGCATCCCAGATACGCAGTATTTT. The full variable domain, rest sourced from reference TRBV18 and TRBJ2-3, is NAGVMQNPRHLVRRRGQEARLRCSPMKGHSHVYWYRQLPEEGLKFMVYLQKENIIDESGMPKERFSAEFPKEGPSILRIQQVVRGDSAAYFCASSPPGIPDTQYFGPGTRLTVL.

This clone came up once. J is TRBJ2-5 and V is TRBV18, with 11 bases that match TRBD2. Germline values: CDR1 KGHSH, CDR2 LQKENI. There are 16 residues in the CDR3. V was pared by 2 bases and J by 4 bases, with 6 bases of the junction left unmatched. CDR3 in DNA: TGTGCCAGCTCACCATTAGCGGGGGGGGCCGGAGAGACCCAGTACTTC. This sequence encodes CASSPLAGGAGETQYF.

The chain combines TRBV6-5 with TRBJ1-4, with TRBD1 identical over 8 bases. With V trimmed by 5 bases and J by 7 bases, 6 bases remained unmatched. CDR3 length: 14 residues. CDR1 is MNHEY, CDR2 SVGAGI, per germline. The CDR3 sequence is CASSLGQGGEKLFF. The CDR3 nucleotides read TGTGCCAGCAGTCTCGGACAGGGTGGTGAAAAACTGTTTTTT.

This chain uses TRBV30 with TRBJ2-2; 7 nucleotides line up with TRBD1. The trim removed 0 bases at V and 5 bases at J, leaving 18 bases unmatched. Germline CDR1 reads GTSNPN; CDR2 reads SVGIG (reference sequence). CDR3 size: 19 residues. The CDR3: CAWSVFLAGTGVGTGELFF. The CDR3 nucleotides read TGTGCCTGGAGTGTATTCTTGGCGGGCACAGGGGTTGGTACCGGGGAGCTGTTTTTT.

In nucleotides, the CDR3 is TGTGCCAGCAGCTTGGGGACAGGGGGCAGTGAAAAACTGTTTTTT. This codes for CASSLGTGGSEKLFF. The chain carries TRBV5-8 and TRBJ1-4; 11 nucleotides align to TRBD1. This CDR3 has 15 amino acids. The V and J ends lost 0 bases and 7 bases, in that order; junction bases with no gene match: 2. CDR1 and CDR2 (germline): SGHTS, YDEGEE.

V gene TRBV7-2 combines with J gene TRBJ2-2; D call uncertain. V lost 0 bases and J lost 6, with 5 bases in between. This CDR3 region has 13 residues. CDR1 is SGHTA, CDR2 FQGNSA, per germline. CDR3: CASSLAAAGELFF. The CDR3 DNA reads as TGTGCCAGCAGCTTAGCGGCAGCCGGGGAGCTGTTTTTT.

The rearrangement joins TRBV30 to TRBJ1-1, with 7 bases matching TRBD1. This CDR3 contains 17 residues. CDR1 is GTSNPN and CDR2 is SVGIG in the germline V gene (reference sequence). The V segment lost 4 bases and the J segment 5 bases; nucleotides outside the gene matches: 19. The CDR3 is CAWTKGRTGPRGTEAFF. DNA of the CDR3: TGTGCCTGGACTAAAGGACGGACAGGCCCTCGGGGGACTGAAGCTTTCTTT.

CDR3 sequence: CASSPYHADTQYF. DNA of the CDR3: TGTGCCAGCAGCCCTTATCACGCAGATACGCAGTATTTT. The genes are TRBV5-6 and TRBJ2-3, with unresolved D. Trimming removed 4 bases at V and 4 bases at J, with 10 bases between. The CDR3 is 13 amino acids. Germline CDR1 and CDR2: SGHDT and YYEEEE.